The clone carrying this T cell receptor beta chain is a singleton in its sample. Its matching antigen is unknown. Trimming removed 5 bases at V and 6 bases at J, with 11 bases between. Germline V gene lookup returns CDR1 MDHEN and CDR2 SYDVKM. The CDR3 runs to 13 residues. Profiled with immunoSEQ multiplex PCR; TCRdb holds only in-frame clones, not every one. The table lists 85,000 to 130,000 clones, over 75% of them singletons, with more than 8% in the top ten. This specimen belongs to a study of T cell responses to AZD1222 COVID-19 vaccine. Study-level results: Distributed over spike, vaccine-associated CD4 TCRs predominated at 160-218 and 743-854. As reported, nearly half of all spike-specific TCRs target variant regions that are unmutated. A mostly white British donor set with more females was recruited, and clonal diversity was possibly underestimated.

The genes are TRBV28 and TRBJ1-5; D is undetermined. Here the sequenced sample was peripheral blood, taken on day 0 of AZD1222 vaccination. This TCR derives from an adult in good health. The DNA of the CDR3 is TGTGCCAGCAGTCGGTTGACGGCTCAGCCCCAGCATTTT. It encodes CASSRLTAQPQHF.